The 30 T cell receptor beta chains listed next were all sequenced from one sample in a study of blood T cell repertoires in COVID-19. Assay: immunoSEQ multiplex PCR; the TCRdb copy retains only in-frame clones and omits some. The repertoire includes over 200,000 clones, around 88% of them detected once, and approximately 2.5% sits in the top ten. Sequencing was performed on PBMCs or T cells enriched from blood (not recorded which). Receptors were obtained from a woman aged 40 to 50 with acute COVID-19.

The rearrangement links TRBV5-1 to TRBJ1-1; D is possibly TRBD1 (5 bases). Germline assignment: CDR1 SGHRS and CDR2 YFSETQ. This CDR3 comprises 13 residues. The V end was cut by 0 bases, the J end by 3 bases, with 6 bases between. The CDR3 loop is CASSLVQDTEAFF. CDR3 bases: TGCGCCAGCAGCTTGGTACAGGACACTGAAGCTTTCTTT.

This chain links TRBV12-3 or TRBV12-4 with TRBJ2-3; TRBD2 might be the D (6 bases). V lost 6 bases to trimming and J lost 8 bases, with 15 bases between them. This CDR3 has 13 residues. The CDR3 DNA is TGTGCCAGCAGGCCGTTGAGGGAGGCTACGCAGTATTTT. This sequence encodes CASRPLREATQYF.

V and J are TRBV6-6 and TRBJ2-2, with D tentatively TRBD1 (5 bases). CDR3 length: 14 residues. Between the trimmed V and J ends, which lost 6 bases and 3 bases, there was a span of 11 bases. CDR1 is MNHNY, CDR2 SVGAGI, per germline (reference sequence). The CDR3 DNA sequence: TGTGCCAGCAGCCAGATGACAGACACCGGGGAGCTGTTTTTT. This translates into CASSQMTDTGELFF.

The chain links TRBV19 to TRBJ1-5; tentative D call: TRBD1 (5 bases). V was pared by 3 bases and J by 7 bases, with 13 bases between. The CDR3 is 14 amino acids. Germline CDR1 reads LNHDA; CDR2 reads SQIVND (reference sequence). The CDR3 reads CASSMGRAGQPQHF. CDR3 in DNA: TGTGCCAGTAGTATGGGCAGGGCTGGACAGCCCCAGCATTTT.

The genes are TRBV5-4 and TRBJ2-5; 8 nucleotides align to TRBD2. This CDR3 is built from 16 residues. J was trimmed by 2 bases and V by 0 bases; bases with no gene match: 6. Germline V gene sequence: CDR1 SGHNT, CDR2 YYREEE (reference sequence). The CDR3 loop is CASSLGGTRKQETQYF. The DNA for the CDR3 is TGTGCCAGCAGCTTGGGAGGGACTAGAAAACAAGAGACCCAGTACTTC. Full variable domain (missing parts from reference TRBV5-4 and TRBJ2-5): ETGVTQSPTHLIKTRGQQVTLRCSSQSGHNTVSWYQQALGQGPQFIFQYYREEENGRGNFPPRFSGLQFPNYSSELNVNALELDDSALYLCASSLGGTRKQETQYFGPGTRLLVL.

DNA for the CDR3: TGTGCCAGCAGCCGCGGGACAGCGACAACCCTCATGAACACTGAAGCTTTCTTT. Translation gives CASSRGTATTLMNTEAFF. This chain links TRBV5-4 with TRBJ1-1; 7 bases are a match to TRBD1. This CDR3 is 18 amino acids long. Trimming removed 4 bases from V and 0 bases from J; junction bases left unmatched: 15. The V gene's germline CDR1 is SGHNT and CDR2 YYREEE (reference sequence).

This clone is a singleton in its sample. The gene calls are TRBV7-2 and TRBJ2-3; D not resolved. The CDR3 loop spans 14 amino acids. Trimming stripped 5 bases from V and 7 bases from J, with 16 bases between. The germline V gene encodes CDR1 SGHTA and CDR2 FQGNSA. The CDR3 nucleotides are TGTGCCAGCAGCCCGACAAAAGCTACGCATACGCAGTATTTT. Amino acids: CASSPTKATHTQYF.

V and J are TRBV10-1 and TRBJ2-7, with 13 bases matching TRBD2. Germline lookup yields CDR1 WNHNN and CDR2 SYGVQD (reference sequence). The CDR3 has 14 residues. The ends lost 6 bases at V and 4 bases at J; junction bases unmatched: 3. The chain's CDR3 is CASSRTSGGYEQYF. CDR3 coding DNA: TGCGCCAGCAGCCGGACTAGCGGGGGTTACGAGCAGTACTTC.

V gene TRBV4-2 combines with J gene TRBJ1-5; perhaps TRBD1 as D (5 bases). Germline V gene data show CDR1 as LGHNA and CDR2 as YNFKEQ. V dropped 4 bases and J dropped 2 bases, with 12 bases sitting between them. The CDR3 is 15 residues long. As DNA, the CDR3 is TGTGCCAGCAGCCGAACAGGAAATGGCAATCAGCCCCAGCATTTT. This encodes CASSRTGNGNQPQHF.

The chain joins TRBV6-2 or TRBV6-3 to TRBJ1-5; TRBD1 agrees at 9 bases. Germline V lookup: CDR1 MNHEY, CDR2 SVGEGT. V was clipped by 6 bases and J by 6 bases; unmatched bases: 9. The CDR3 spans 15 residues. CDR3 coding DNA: TGTGCCAGCAGCGAAACAGGGGGCCTGGGTCAGCCCCAGCATTTT. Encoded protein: CASSETGGLGQPQHF.

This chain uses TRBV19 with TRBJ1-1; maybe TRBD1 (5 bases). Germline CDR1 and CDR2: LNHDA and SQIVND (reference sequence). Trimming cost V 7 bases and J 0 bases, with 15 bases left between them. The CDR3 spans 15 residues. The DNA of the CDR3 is TGTGCCAGTACTTCCTCCGGGGGGGTGAACACTGAAGCTTTCTTT. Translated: CASTSSGGVNTEAFF.

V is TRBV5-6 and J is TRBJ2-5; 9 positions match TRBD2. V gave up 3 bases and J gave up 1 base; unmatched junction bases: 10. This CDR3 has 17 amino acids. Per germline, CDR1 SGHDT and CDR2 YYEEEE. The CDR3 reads CASSSIRGGRAQETQYF. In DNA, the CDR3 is TGTGCCAGCAGCTCTATAAGGGGCGGGAGGGCCCAAGAGACCCAGTACTTC.

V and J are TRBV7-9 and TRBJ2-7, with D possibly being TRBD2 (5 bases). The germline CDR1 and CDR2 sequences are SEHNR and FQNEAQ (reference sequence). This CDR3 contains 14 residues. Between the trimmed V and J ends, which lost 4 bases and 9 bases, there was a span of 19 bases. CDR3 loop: CASSSGRKSGRQYF. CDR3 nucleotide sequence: TGTGCCAGCAGCTCGGGTAGGAAATCGGGAAGGCAGTACTTC.

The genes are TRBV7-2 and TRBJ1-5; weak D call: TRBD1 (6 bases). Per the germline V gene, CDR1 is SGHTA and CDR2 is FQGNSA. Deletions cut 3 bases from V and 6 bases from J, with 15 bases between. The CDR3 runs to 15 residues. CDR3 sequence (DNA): TGTGCCAGCAGCTTGGGGGGGCTGATTAGTCAGCCCCAGCATTTT. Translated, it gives CASSLGGLISQPQHF.

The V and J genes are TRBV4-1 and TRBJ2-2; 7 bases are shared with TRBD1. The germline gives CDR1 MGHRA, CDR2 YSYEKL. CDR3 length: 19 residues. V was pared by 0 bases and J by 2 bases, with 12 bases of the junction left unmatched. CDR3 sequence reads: CASSQDRRQGVFNTGELFF. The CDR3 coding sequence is TGCGCCAGCAGCCAAGATCGGCGCCAGGGGGTATTCAACACCGGGGAGCTGTTTTTT.

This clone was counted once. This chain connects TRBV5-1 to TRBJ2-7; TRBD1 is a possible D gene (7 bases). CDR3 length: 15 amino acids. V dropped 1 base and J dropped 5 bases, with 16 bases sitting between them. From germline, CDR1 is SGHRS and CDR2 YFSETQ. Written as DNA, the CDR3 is TGCGCCAGCAGCTTGCAGTGGGCAGGGGGGAACGAGCAGTACTTC. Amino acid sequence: CASSLQWAGGNEQYF.

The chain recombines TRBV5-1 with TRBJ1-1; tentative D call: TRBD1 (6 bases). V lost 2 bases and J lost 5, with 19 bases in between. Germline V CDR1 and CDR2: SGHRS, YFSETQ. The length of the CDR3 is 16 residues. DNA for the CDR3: TGCGCCAGCAGCTTCGACAAGGGGGGGCGATCTACTGAAGCTTTCTTT. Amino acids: CASSFDKGGRSTEAFF. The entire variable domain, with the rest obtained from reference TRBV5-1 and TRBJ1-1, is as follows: KAGVTQTPRYLIKTRGQQVTLSCSPISGHRSVSWYQQTPGQGLQFLFEYFSETQRNKGNFPGRFSGRQFSNSRSEMNVSTLELGDSALYLCASSFDKGGRSTEAFFGQGTRLTVV.

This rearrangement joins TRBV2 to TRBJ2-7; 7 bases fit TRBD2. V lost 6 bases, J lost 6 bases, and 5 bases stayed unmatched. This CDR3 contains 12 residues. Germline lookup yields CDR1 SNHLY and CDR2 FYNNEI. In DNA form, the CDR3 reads TGTGCCAGCAGCCGGACTAGATCCGAGCAGTACTTC. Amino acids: CASSRTRSEQYF.

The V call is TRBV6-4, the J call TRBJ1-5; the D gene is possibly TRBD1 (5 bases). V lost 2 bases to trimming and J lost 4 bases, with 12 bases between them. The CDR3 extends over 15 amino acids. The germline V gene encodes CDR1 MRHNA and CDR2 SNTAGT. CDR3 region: CASSDEPGQNQPQHF. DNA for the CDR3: TGTGCCAGCAGTGACGAGCCAGGGCAAAATCAGCCCCAGCATTTT.

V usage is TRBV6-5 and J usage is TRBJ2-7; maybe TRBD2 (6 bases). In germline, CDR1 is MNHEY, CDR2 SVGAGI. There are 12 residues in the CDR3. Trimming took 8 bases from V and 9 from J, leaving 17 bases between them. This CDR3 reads CASLPIPSAQYV. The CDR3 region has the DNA TGTGCCAGCCTTCCCATTCCTAGCGCGCAGTACGTC.

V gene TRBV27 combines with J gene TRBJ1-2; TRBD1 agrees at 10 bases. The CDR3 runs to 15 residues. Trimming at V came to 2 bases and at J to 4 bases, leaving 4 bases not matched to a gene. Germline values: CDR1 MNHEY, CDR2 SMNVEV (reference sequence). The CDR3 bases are TGTGCCAGCAGTTTAGACAGGGGGCTTGGCTATGGCTACACCTTC. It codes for CASSLDRGLGYGYTF.

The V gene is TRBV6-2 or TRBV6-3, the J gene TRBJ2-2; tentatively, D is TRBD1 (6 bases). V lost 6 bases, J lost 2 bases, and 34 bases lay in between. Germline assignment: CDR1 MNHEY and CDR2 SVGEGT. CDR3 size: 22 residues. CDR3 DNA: TGTGCCAGCAGCCTAGGTTATGGGGTTGTCCGGGACATAGATATCAACACCGGGGAGCTGTTTTTT. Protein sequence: CASSLGYGVVRDIDINTGELFF.

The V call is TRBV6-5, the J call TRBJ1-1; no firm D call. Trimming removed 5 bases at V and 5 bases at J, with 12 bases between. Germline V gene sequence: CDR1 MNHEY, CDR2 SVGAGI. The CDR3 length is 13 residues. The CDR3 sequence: CASSMGGRTEAFF. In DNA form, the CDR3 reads TGTGCCAGCAGTATGGGAGGAAGGACTGAAGCTTTCTTT.

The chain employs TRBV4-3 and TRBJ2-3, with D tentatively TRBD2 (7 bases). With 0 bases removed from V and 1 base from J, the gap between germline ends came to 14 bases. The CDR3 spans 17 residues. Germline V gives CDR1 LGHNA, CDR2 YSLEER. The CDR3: CASSQDPREGGTDTQYF. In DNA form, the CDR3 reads TGCGCCAGCAGCCAAGATCCGAGGGAGGGGGGCACAGATACGCAGTATTTT.

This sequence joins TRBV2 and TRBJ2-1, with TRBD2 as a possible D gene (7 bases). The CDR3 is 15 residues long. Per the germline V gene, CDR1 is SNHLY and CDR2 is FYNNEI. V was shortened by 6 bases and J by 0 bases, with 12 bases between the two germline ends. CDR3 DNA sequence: TGTGCCAGCAGCAAGGGGGGGGGCTCCTACAATGAGCAGTTCTTC. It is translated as CASSKGGGSYNEQFF.

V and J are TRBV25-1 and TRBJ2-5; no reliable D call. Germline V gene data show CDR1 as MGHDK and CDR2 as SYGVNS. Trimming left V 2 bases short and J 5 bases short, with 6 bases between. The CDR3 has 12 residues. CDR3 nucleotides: TGTGCCAGCAGTGAACTCGGGGAGACCCAGTACTTC. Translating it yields CASSELGETQYF.

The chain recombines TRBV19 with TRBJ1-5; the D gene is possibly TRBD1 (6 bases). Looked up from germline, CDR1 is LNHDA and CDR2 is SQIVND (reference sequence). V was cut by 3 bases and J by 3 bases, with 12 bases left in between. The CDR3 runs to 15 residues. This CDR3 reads CASSIPGVTNQPQHF. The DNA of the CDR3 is TGTGCCAGTAGTATTCCAGGGGTGACCAATCAGCCCCAGCATTTT.

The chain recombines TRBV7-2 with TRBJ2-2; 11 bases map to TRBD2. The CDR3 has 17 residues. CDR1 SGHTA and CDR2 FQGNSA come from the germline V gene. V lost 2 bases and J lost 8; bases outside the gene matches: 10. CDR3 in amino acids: CASSLTRASGRMGELFF. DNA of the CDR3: TGTGCCAGCAGCTTAACCCGGGCTAGCGGGAGGATGGGGGAGCTGTTTTTT. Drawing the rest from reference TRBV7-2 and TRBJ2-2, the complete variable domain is GAGVSQSPSNKVTEKGKDVELRCDPISGHTALYWYRQSLGQGLEFLIYFQGNSAPDKSGLPSDRFSAERTGGSVSTLTIQRTQQEDSAVYLCASSLTRASGRMGELFFGEGSRLTVL.

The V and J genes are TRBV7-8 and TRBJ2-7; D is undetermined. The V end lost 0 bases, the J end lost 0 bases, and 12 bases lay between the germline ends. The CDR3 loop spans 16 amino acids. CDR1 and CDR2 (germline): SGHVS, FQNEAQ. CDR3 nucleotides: TGTGCCAGCAGCTTAGCGCAAGCTGCGTACTCCTACGAGCAGTACTTC. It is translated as CASSLAQAAYSYEQYF. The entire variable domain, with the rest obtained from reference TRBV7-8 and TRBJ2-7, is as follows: GAGVSQSPRYKVAKRGQDVALRCDPISGHVSLFWYQQALGQGPEFLTYFQNEAQLDKSGLPSDRFFAERPEGSVSTLKIQRTQQEDSAVYLCASSLAQAAYSYEQYFGPGTRLTVT.

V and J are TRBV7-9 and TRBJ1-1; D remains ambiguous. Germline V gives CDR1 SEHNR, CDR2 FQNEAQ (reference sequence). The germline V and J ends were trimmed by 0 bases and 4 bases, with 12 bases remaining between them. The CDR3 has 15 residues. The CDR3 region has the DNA TGTGCCAGCAGCTTAGCAGGGAGTCAAGGCACTGAAGCTTTCTTT. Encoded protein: CASSLAGSQGTEAFF.